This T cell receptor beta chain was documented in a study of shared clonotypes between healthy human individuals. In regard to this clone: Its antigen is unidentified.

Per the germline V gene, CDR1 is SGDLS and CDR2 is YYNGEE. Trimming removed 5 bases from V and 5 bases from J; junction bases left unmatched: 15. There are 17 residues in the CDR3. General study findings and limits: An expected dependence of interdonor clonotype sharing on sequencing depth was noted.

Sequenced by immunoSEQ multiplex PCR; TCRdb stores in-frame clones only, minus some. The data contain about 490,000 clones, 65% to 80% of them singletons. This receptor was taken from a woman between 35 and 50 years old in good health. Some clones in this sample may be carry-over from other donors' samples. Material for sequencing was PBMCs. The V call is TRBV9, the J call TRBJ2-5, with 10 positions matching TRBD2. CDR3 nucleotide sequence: TGTGCCAGCAGTTCCTCCAGCGGGAGGGCCGGATTTGAGACCCAGTACTTC. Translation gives CASSSSSGRAGFETQYF. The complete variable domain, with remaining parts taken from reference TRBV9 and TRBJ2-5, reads DSGVTQTPKHLITATGQRVTLRCSPRSGDLSVYWYQQSLDQGLQFLIQYYNGEERAKGNILERFSAQQFPDLHSELNLSSLELGDSALYFCASSSSSGRAGFETQYFGPGTRLLVL.